The 16 T cell receptor beta chains reported below all come from one sample, sequenced in a study of CD8 T cell repertoires and HIV-1 epitope variants (dated by TCRdb to about 2020). The library was made by the immunoSEQ multiplex PCR assay. The immuneACCESS repertoire file appears here via TCRdb, limited to in-frame rearrangements. These files lack a portion of the clones; in checked studies, under half of the deficit traces to unresolved V genes, and the cause of the others is not known. The sample data list more than 85,000 clones, and roughly four fifths of these were observed just once. The ten top clones hold more than 25% of the sample. Input material: uncultured baseline CD8+ T cells from peripheral blood mononuclear cells (PBMCs). The receptors here all came from a male donor with HIV.

The rearrangement uses TRBV7-2 and TRBJ2-7; D is ambiguous. V lost 2 bases, J lost 1 base, and 3 bases lay in between. Germline lookup yields CDR1 SGHTA and CDR2 FQGNSA. CDR3 length equals 12 residues. The chain's CDR3 is CASSLRSYEQYF. CDR3 coding DNA: TGTGCCAGCAGCTTAAGGTCCTACGAGCAGTACTTC.

The rearrangement links TRBV7-9 to TRBJ1-4, with 10 bases identical to TRBD1. Germline trimming cut 5 bases from V and 3 bases from J; bases unmatched to any gene: 6. The CDR3 runs 16 residues. Germline lookup yields CDR1 SEHNR and CDR2 FQNEAQ (reference sequence). CDR3 amino acids: CASSPTGGRANEKLFF. Written as DNA, the CDR3 is TGTGCCAGCAGCCCGACAGGGGGCCGAGCTAATGAAAAACTGTTTTTT.

The CDR3 is CASSLMGQEGSQETQYF. CDR3 nucleotides: TGTGCCAGCAGCTTAATGGGACAGGAAGGGTCCCAAGAGACCCAGTACTTC. The V and J genes are TRBV5-6 and TRBJ2-5; 8 bases line up with TRBD1. CDR1 and CDR2 (germline): SGHDT, YYEEEE. Trimming took 2 bases from V and 1 from J; bases not matched to a gene: 10. The CDR3 sequence is 17 residues long.

The V call is TRBV5-8, the J call TRBJ2-7; unclear D gene. CDR1 and CDR2 from the germline V gene are SGHTS and YDEGEE. V was clipped by 0 bases and J by 3 bases, with 1 base between them. This CDR3 has 11 residues. Here the CDR3 DNA reads TGTGCCAGCAGCTTGGTCTACGAGCAGTACTTC. The encoded protein is CASSLVYEQYF.

The chain uses TRBV7-2 and TRBJ2-7, with D perhaps matching TRBD2 (6 bases). The CDR3 contains 12 residues. The V end was cut by 3 bases, the J end by 3 bases, with 6 bases between. In germline, CDR1 is SGHTA, CDR2 FQGNSA. The CDR3 spells CASSLDYYEQYF. The CDR3 DNA is TGTGCCAGCAGCTTGGACTACTACGAGCAGTACTTC. The whole variable domain, remainder taken from reference TRBV7-2 and TRBJ2-7, is GAGVSQSPSNKVTEKGKDVELRCDPISGHTALYWYRQSLGQGLEFLIYFQGNSAPDKSGLPSDRFSAERTGGSVSTLTIQRTQQEDSAVYLCASSLDYYEQYFGPGTRLTVT.

This chain connects TRBV28 to TRBJ1-5, with 7 bases identical to TRBD1. Per the germline V gene, CDR1 is MDHEN and CDR2 is SYDVKM. V lost 5 bases and J lost 4; bases outside the gene matches: 8. This CDR3 has 15 amino acids. CDR3 residues: CASSPNRGGNQPQHF. CDR3 bases: TGTGCCAGCAGTCCAAACAGGGGAGGTAATCAGCCCCAGCATTTT.

V and J are TRBV7-6 and TRBJ2-1; 10 bases match TRBD1. Germline V gives CDR1 SGHVS, CDR2 FNYEAQ. CDR3 length: 21 amino acids. Unmatched junction bases numbered 20, after V lost 3 bases and J lost 3 bases. In DNA, the CDR3 is TGTGCCAGCAGCTTTCCGACATTCACTCAGACAGGGGGCGCGGGCTACAATGAGCAGTTCTTC. This encodes CASSFPTFTQTGGAGYNEQFF.

The chain links TRBV5-4 to TRBJ1-3, with D possibly matching TRBD1 (5 bases). The CDR3 is 16 amino acids. In germline, CDR1 is SGHNT, CDR2 YYREEE (reference sequence). Trimming took 3 bases from V and 0 from J, leaving 13 bases between them. The CDR3 loop reads CASSSPSQGSGNTIYF. CDR3 coding DNA: TGTGCCAGCAGCTCACCCTCGCAGGGCTCTGGAAACACCATATATTTT.

The chain carries TRBV30 and TRBJ2-5, with D possibly TRBD2 on 6 matching bases. The germline V gene encodes CDR1 GTSNPN and CDR2 SVGIG (reference sequence). There are 17 residues in the CDR3. V was trimmed by 1 base and J by 2 bases, leaving 20 bases between them. Here the CDR3 reads CAWSAPRIAAIQETQYF. DNA for the CDR3: TGTGCCTGGAGTGCCCCCCGGATAGCGGCTATACAAGAGACCCAGTACTTC.

This clone was seen a few times. The chain recombines TRBV18 with TRBJ1-2; TRBD1 aligns across 7 bases. Germline V CDR1 and CDR2: KGHSH, LQKENI. The trim removed 4 bases at V and 2 bases at J, leaving 19 bases unmatched. CDR3 length: 19 residues. The CDR3 DNA follows: TGTGCCAGCTCACGGACCCGTCAGACAGGGAAAGGGGTCAACTATGGCTACACCTTC. It codes for CASSRTRQTGKGVNYGYTF.

This clone was picked up a small number of times. The gene calls are TRBV25-1 and TRBJ2-7, with 7 nucleotides matching TRBD1. The V segment lost 4 bases and the J segment 3 bases; nucleotides outside the gene matches: 6. CDR1 is MGHDK and CDR2 is SYGVNS in the germline V gene. The CDR3 consists of 14 residues. The CDR3 sequence: CASSVYGQDYEQYF. The CDR3 bases are TGTGCCAGCAGTGTTTATGGACAGGACTACGAGCAGTACTTC.

This chain connects TRBV11-2 to TRBJ1-3; D is ambiguous. V was trimmed by 5 bases and J by 0 bases, leaving 11 bases between them. The CDR3 totals 15 residues. Germline CDR1 is SGHAT and CDR2 is FQNNGV. The CDR3 bases are TGTGCCAGCAGCCCCTCTAGGGTCTCTGGAAACACCATATATTTT. It translates to CASSPSRVSGNTIYF.

The rearrangement joins TRBV15 to TRBJ1-5; no firm D call. CDR3 size: 14 residues. Germline-derived CDR1 and CDR2 are LNHNV and YYDKDF (reference sequence). V shed 0 bases and J shed 11 bases, with 14 bases lying between them. The CDR3 sequence: CATSRERVILSQHF. The DNA of the CDR3 is TGTGCCACCAGCAGAGAACGTGTGATTTTGTCCCAGCATTTT.

The gene calls are TRBV19 and TRBJ1-5; D is ambiguous. The V end lost 5 bases, the J end lost 1 base, and 9 bases lay between the germline ends. The CDR3 runs to 14 residues. Germline-derived CDR1 and CDR2 are LNHDA and SQIVND (reference sequence). The CDR3 loop is CASSPTGSNQPQHF. The DNA for the CDR3 is TGTGCCAGTAGTCCTACGGGGAGCAATCAGCCCCAGCATTTT.

In this sample, this clone turned up once. V is TRBV11-2 and J is TRBJ2-1; tentatively, D is TRBD2 (6 bases). The CDR3 runs 18 residues. CDR1 SGHAT and CDR2 FQNNGV come from the germline V gene. Trimming removed 2 bases at V and 2 bases at J, with 19 bases between. The CDR3 spells CASSLITSKPSTYNEQFF. CDR3 DNA sequence: TGTGCCAGCAGCTTAATCACTAGCAAGCCCTCTACCTACAATGAGCAGTTCTTC.

This clone is a singleton in its sample. This same CDR3 is encoded by further DNA sequences in the sample. The chain's CDR3 is CASSLEPVQETQYF. For the CDR3, the DNA is TGCGCCAGCAGCTTGGAGCCTGTACAAGAGACCCAGTACTTC. The V and J genes are TRBV5-1 and TRBJ2-5; no clear D. This CDR3 has 14 amino acids. CDR1 and CDR2 (germline): SGHRS, YFSETQ. Trimming shortened V by 0 bases and J by 2 bases, and 8 bases separated the two germline ends.